This T cell receptor (beta chain) was retrieved from a study of cytotoxic CD8 clonotypes in ibrutinib-treated CLL. Notes on the study in general: Public clonotypes were rare and shrank or held steady on treatment.

Frozen-stored PBMCs produced approximately 1.9 micrograms of genomic DNA for TCR beta libraries. Data came from immunoSEQ multiplex PCR; TCRdb stores just in-frame clones and leaves some out. The profile shows approximately 30,000 clones, approximately 71% of them singletons. To note about this clone: Its target is not known.

V lost 0 bases to trimming and J lost 0 bases, with 15 bases between them. The CDR3 contains 17 residues. Germline V lookup: CDR1 SGHDT, CDR2 YYEEEE. The source material was PBMCs, sampled after 24 months of ibrutinib treatment. This TCR was sampled from a human donor with chronic lymphocytic leukemia. V is TRBV5-6 and J is TRBJ1-1; D is perhaps TRBD1 (6 bases). In DNA, the CDR3 is TGTGCCAGCAGCTTGGCAAGTGTTGGGGGCATGAACACTGAAGCTTTCTTT. Protein: CASSLASVGGMNTEAFF.